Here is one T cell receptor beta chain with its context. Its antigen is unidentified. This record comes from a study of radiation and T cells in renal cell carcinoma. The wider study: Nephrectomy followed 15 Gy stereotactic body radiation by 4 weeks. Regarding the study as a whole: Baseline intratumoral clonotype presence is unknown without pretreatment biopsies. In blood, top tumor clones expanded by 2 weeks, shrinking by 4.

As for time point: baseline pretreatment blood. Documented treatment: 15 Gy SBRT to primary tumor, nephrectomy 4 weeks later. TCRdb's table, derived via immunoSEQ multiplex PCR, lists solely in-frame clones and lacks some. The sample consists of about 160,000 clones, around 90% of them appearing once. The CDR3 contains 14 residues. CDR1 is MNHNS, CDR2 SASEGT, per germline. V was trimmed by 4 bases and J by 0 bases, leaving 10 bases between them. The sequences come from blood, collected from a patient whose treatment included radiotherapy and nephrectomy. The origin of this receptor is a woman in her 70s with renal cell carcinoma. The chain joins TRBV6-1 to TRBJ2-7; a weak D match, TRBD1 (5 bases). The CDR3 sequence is CASSGTHTSYEQYF. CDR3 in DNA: TGTGCCAGCAGTGGGACACATACCTCCTACGAGCAGTACTTC.